This passage covers 24 T cell receptor beta chains from one sample sequenced in a study of blood T cell repertoires in COVID-19. Here immunoSEQ multiplex PCR was the method, and the copy in TCRdb shows in-frame clones only, minus some. The sample consists of 200,000 to 250,000 clones, 85% of them appearing once. Sequencing was carried out using peripheral blood. The receptors shown here come from a woman aged 65 to 85 with COVID-19, enrolled during active disease.

The chain is built from TRBV30 and TRBJ1-2, with a weak D call TRBD1 (5 bases). The CDR3 has 12 amino acids. V was clipped by 1 base and J by 6 bases, with 9 bases between them. The germline V gene encodes CDR1 GTSNPN and CDR2 SVGIG (reference sequence). CDR3 nucleotides: TGTGCCTGGAGTGCTGGGGGGAATGGCTACACCTTC. It is translated as CAWSAGGNGYTF.

This clone was detected once. The J gene is TRBJ2-1, the V gene TRBV25-1, with 8 positions matching TRBD1. Germline V lookup: CDR1 MGHDK, CDR2 SYGVNS. CDR3 length: 15 residues. The V and J ends lost 2 bases and 6 bases, in that order; junction bases with no gene match: 6. CDR3 region: CASSEPRTGSNEQFF. As DNA, the CDR3 is TGTGCCAGCAGTGAACCCCGGACAGGGTCCAATGAGCAGTTCTTC.

The rearrangement links TRBV5-8 to TRBJ1-3; the D is unclear. The CDR3 is made up of 16 amino acids. V gave up 4 bases and J gave up 0 bases, with 14 bases separating them. Germline CDR1 SGHTS, CDR2 YDEGEE. CDR3 bases: TGTGCCAGCAGCATCAGGCGTTCACTCTCTGGAAACACCATATATTTT. Translated, it gives CASSIRRSLSGNTIYF.

This clone has a single count. The genes are TRBV5-8 and TRBJ1-1; D remains unclear. This CDR3 has 13 residues. The V gene lost 0 bases and the J gene lost 2 bases, with 5 bases spanning the gap. The germline V gene has CDR1 SGHTS and CDR2 YDEGEE. This CDR3 reads CASSLVPNTEAFF. The CDR3 nucleotides read TGTGCCAGCAGCTTGGTTCCTAACACTGAAGCTTTCTTT. Based on the CDR3 plus reference TRBV5-8 and TRBJ1-1, the full variable domain is EAGVTQSPTHLIKTRGQQATLRCSPISGHTSVYWYQQALGLGLQFLLWYDEGEERNRGNFPPRFSGRQFPNYSSELNVNALELEDSALYLCASSLVPNTEAFFGQGTRLTVV.

The chain carries TRBV5-1 and TRBJ2-7; 14 bases agree with TRBD2. The germline V gene encodes CDR1 SGHRS and CDR2 YFSETQ. The junction had 4 bases not matched to a gene; V was cut back by 3 bases and J by 5 bases. The CDR3 spans 15 residues. The CDR3, as DNA: TGCGCCAGCAGCTCGGGACTAGCGGGAGTGGACGAGCAGTACTTC. This translates into CASSSGLAGVDEQYF.

The gene calls are TRBV6-5 and TRBJ1-2; TRBD1 matches at 8 bases. The CDR3 loop spans 13 amino acids. J gave up 4 bases and V 6 bases, and 4 bases lay outside the gene matches. Germline lookup yields CDR1 MNHEY and CDR2 SVGAGI. CDR3 residues: CASRPTGAYGYTF. CDR3 coding DNA: TGTGCCAGCAGGCCGACAGGGGCCTATGGCTACACCTTC.

The chain couples TRBV27 to TRBJ1-5; 7 positions match TRBD1. The CDR3 extends over 17 amino acids. Germline V gene lookup returns CDR1 MNHEY and CDR2 SMNVEV (reference sequence). Unmatched junction bases numbered 11, after V lost 4 bases and J lost 2 bases. The CDR3 protein is CASSSQTGTGGNQPQHF. Written as DNA, the CDR3 is TGTGCCAGCAGTTCCCAGACAGGGACTGGTGGCAATCAGCCCCAGCATTTT.

The gene calls are TRBV2 and TRBJ2-5, with 8 bases lining up with TRBD2. The CDR3 length is 12 residues. Germline values: CDR1 SNHLY, CDR2 FYNNEI. The J segment lost 5 bases and the V segment lost 6 bases, leaving 2 bases of the junction unmatched. This chain's CDR3 is CASRREVETQYF. The CDR3 coding sequence is TGTGCCAGCAGGCGGGAGGTGGAGACCCAGTACTTC.

The chain couples TRBV7-3 to TRBJ2-2; D not resolved. Trimming shortened V by 1 base and J by 7 bases, and 10 bases separated the two germline ends. CDR1 SGHTA and CDR2 FQGTGA come from the germline V gene. This CDR3 spans 14 amino acids. DNA of the CDR3: TGTGCCAGCAGCTTAAAAATCCCGGGCGGGGAGCTGTTTTTT. Protein product: CASSLKIPGGELFF.

The rearrangement links TRBV10-1 to TRBJ2-7; tentative D call: TRBD1 (5 bases). Trimming took 5 bases from V and 5 from J, leaving 16 bases between them. This CDR3 has 14 amino acids. CDR1 WNHNN and CDR2 SYGVQD come from the germline V gene (reference sequence). CDR3: CASSPLIGENEQYF. In DNA, the CDR3 is TGCGCCAGCAGTCCTCTCATAGGGGAAAACGAGCAGTACTTC.

The rearrangement uses TRBV6-2 or TRBV6-3 and TRBJ1-5; no clear D gene. CDR1 is MNHEY, CDR2 SVGEGT, per germline. The germline V and J ends were trimmed by 0 bases and 4 bases, with 10 bases remaining between them. There are 15 residues in the CDR3. The CDR3 here is CASSYSSGTNQPQHF. Written as DNA, the CDR3 is TGTGCCAGCAGTTACTCGAGCGGAACGAATCAGCCCCAGCATTTT.

J is TRBJ2-2 and V is TRBV2; 7 bases match TRBD2. Germline CDR1 is SNHLY and CDR2 is FYNNEI. This CDR3 is 14 amino acids long. V shed 6 bases and J 6 bases; nucleotides not matched to a gene: 7. The CDR3 here is CASRLLSGAGELFF. The CDR3 nucleotides read TGTGCCAGCAGGTTATTGAGCGGGGCCGGGGAGCTGTTTTTT.

The V gene is TRBV6-2 or TRBV6-3, the J gene TRBJ2-1, with TRBD2 identical over 10 bases. The CDR3 consists of 18 residues. V was clipped by 4 bases and J by 5 bases; unmatched bases: 14. Germline assignment: CDR1 MNHEY and CDR2 SVGEGT. As DNA, the CDR3 is TGTGCCAGCAGTTTGAATTGGCCTAGCGGGGGACTTCACAATGAGCAGTTCTTC. It yields the protein CASSLNWPSGGLHNEQFF.

This clone came up a few times. The rearrangement joins TRBV19 to TRBJ2-7; 11 positions match TRBD2. With V trimmed by 5 bases and J by 2 bases, 8 bases remained unmatched. This CDR3 comprises 16 residues. CDR1 is LNHDA, CDR2 SQIVND, per germline (reference sequence). The CDR3, as DNA: TGTGCCAGTAGTGGGACTAGCGGAGGGCCGGCCTACGAGCAGTACTTC. Translation gives CASSGTSGGPAYEQYF.

This clone has only a few counts. The chain carries TRBV2 and TRBJ1-5; D unclear. The V gene lost 3 bases and the J gene lost 9 bases, with 6 bases spanning the gap. CDR3 length: 11 residues. CDR1 is SNHLY, CDR2 FYNNEI, per germline. CDR3 coding DNA: TGTGCCAGCAGTGAGCCAGGGCCCCAGCATTTT. Translated: CASSEPGPQHF.

J is TRBJ1-1 and V is TRBV9; D remains ambiguous. This CDR3 region has 14 residues. The germline gives CDR1 SGDLS, CDR2 YYNGEE. V shed 3 bases and J shed 1 base, with 10 bases lying between them. The CDR3 DNA follows: TGTGCCAGCAGCGCCTCCGACTCGAACACTGAAGCTTTCTTT. Translation gives CASSASDSNTEAFF.

This clone has a single count. Here the CDR3 reads CASSPGTGGPGNTIYF. The CDR3 bases are TGTGCCAGCAGTCCAGGGACAGGGGGACCTGGAAACACCATATATTTT. This sequence joins TRBV28 and TRBJ1-3, with 11 bases that match TRBD1. Germline assignment: CDR1 MDHEN and CDR2 SYDVKM. Trimming at V came to 5 bases and at J to 2 bases, leaving 5 bases not matched to a gene. This CDR3 comprises 16 residues.

This chain connects TRBV5-1 to TRBJ1-5; tentative D call: TRBD1 (5 bases). Germline CDR1 SGHRS, CDR2 YFSETQ. The CDR3 covers 14 residues. Deletions cut 0 bases from V and 7 bases from J, with 11 bases between. CDR3 sequence reads: CASSLGGQGQPQHF. The CDR3 DNA is TGCGCCAGCAGCTTGGGAGGACAAGGGCAGCCCCAGCATTTT.

The chain uses TRBV18 and TRBJ1-1; 8 bases are shared with TRBD1. Germline V lookup: CDR1 KGHSH, CDR2 LQKENI. This CDR3 contains 17 residues. V dropped 1 base and J dropped 3; count of bases not matched to a gene: 10. The DNA of the CDR3 is TGTGCCAGCTCACCACGTCAGGGGGCGGTTGGTCACACTGAAGCTTTCTTT. Amino acid sequence: CASSPRQGAVGHTEAFF.

V is TRBV21-1 and J is TRBJ2-5; the DNA was not used to check the table's D call, TRBD2. TRBV21-1 represents a pseudogene. The CDR3 spans 18 residues. CDR3 in amino acids: CASSKAATSGTRKWTQYF. In DNA, the CDR3 is TGTGCCAGCAGCAAAGCTGCGACTAGCGGAACACGTAAGTGGACCCAGTACTTC.

This chain connects TRBV7-2 to TRBJ1-2; 8 positions agree with TRBD1. V trimming: 0 bases; J trimming: 3 bases; junction bases outside the gene matches: 3. The CDR3 runs to 15 residues. Germline V lookup: CDR1 SGHTA, CDR2 FQGNSA. This CDR3 reads CASSLAADRDYGYTF. CDR3 in DNA: TGTGCCAGCAGCTTAGCGGCGGACAGGGACTATGGCTACACCTTC.

This chain joins TRBV4-1 and TRBJ1-2; D is perhaps TRBD1 (5 bases). Germline loops: CDR1 MGHRA, CDR2 YSYEKL. The CDR3 extends over 15 amino acids. V was trimmed by 2 bases and J by 1 base, leaving 11 bases between them. Here the CDR3 reads CASSQLVTVNYGYTF. DNA of the CDR3: TGCGCCAGCAGCCAACTCGTGACAGTTAACTATGGCTACACCTTC.

The V gene is TRBV6-5, the J gene TRBJ1-1; tentatively, D is TRBD1 (6 bases). The CDR3 is 12 residues long. Germline loops: CDR1 MNHEY, CDR2 SVGAGI. Trimming removed 6 bases from V and 1 base from J, with 6 bases in between. The CDR3 here is CASRGGNTEAFF. CDR3 bases: TGTGCCAGCAGAGGGGGGAACACTGAAGCTTTCTTT.

This clone came up a few times. The V call is TRBV3-1 (or the pseudogene TRBV3-2), the J call TRBJ2-7; D is uncertain. This CDR3 contains 14 residues. CDR1 is LGHDT, CDR2 YNNKEL, per germline (reference sequence). V gave up 1 base and J gave up 1 base, with 8 bases separating them. CDR3 nucleotide sequence: TGTGCCAGCAGCCAAGCTAGGAGTTCCTACGAGCAGTACTTC. Encoded protein: CASSQARSSYEQYF.